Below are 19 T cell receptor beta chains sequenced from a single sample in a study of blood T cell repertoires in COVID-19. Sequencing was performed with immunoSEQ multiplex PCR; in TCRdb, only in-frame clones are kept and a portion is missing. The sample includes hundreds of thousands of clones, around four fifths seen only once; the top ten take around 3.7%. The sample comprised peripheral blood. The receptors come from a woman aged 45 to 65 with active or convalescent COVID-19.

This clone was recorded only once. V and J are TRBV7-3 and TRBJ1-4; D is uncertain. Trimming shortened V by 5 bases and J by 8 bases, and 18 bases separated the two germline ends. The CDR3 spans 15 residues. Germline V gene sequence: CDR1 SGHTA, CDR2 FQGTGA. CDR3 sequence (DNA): TGTGCCAGCAGCCCGGGAGGCGGACCCGAGGAAAAACTGTTTTTT. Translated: CASSPGGGPEEKLFF.

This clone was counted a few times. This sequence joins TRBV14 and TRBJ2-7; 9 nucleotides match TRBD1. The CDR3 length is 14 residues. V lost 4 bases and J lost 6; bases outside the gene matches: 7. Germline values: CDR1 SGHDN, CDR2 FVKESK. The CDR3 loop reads CASSPWTGEGEQYF. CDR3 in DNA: TGTGCCAGCAGCCCATGGACAGGGGAGGGCGAGCAGTACTTC.

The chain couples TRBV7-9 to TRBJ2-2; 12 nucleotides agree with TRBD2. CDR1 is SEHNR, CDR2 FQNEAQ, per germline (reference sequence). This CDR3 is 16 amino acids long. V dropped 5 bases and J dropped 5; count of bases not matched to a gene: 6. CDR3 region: CASSVPSGRVTGELFF. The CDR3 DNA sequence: TGTGCCAGCAGCGTCCCTAGCGGGAGGGTGACCGGGGAGCTGTTTTTT.

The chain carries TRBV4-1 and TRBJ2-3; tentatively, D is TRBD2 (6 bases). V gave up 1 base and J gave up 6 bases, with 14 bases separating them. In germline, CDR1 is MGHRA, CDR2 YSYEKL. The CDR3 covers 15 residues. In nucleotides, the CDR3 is TGCGCCAGCAGCCAAGCTGGAGCGGAGGGGGATACGCAGTATTTT. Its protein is CASSQAGAEGDTQYF.

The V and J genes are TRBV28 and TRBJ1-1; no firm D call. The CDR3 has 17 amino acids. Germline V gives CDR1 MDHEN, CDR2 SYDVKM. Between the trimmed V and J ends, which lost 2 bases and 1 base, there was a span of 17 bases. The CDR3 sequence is CASSLGPVGAGNTEAFF. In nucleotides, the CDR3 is TGTGCCAGCAGTTTAGGGCCGGTTGGCGCCGGGAACACTGAAGCTTTCTTT.

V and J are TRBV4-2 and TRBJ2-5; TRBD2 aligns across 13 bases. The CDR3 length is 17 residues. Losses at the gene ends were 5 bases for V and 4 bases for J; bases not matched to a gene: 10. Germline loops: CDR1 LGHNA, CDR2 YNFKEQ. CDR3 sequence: CASSIRTSGSLLETQYF. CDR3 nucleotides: TGTGCCAGCAGCATCCGGACTAGCGGGAGTTTGCTAGAGACCCAGTACTTC.

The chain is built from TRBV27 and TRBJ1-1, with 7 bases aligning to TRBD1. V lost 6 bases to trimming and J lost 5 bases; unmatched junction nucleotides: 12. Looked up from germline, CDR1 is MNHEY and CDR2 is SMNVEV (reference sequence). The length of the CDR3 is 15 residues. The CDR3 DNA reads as TGTGCCAGCAGCCGAGGGGGCAGGGGAGCAACTGAAGCTTTCTTT. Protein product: CASSRGGRGATEAFF.

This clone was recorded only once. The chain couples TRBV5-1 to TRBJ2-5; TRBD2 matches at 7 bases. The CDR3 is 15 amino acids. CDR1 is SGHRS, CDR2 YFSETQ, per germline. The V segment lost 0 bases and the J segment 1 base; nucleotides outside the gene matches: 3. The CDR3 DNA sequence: TGCGCCAGCAGCTTGGTGGCTAGCGGCCAAGAGACCCAGTACTTC. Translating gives CASSLVASGQETQYF.

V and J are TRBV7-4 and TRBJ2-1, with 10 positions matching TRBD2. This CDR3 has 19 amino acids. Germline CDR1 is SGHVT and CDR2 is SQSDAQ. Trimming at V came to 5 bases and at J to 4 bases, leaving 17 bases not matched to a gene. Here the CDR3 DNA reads TGTGCCAGCAGCCTACCGGGACTAGCGATCTCCACGATTTACAATGAGCAGTTCTTC. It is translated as CASSLPGLAISTIYNEQFF.

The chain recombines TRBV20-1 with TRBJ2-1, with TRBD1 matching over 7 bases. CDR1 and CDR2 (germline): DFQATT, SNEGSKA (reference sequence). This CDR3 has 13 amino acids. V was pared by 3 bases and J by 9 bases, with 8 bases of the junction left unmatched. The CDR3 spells CSASPGQRSEQFF. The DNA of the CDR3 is TGCAGTGCTAGTCCGGGACAGAGGTCTGAGCAGTTCTTC.

The CDR3 here is CATSDHTDTQYF. CDR3 coding DNA: TGTGCCACCAGTGATCACACAGATACGCAGTATTTT. The rearrangement links TRBV24-1 to TRBJ2-3, with D unclear. The length of the CDR3 is 12 residues. Per germline, CDR1 KGHDR and CDR2 SFDVKD. The germline V and J ends were trimmed by 3 bases and 2 bases, with 2 bases remaining between them.

This chain's CDR3 is CASSLGASNTEAFF. CDR3 in DNA: TGTGCCAGCAGTTTGGGGGCCTCGAACACTGAAGCTTTCTTT. The J gene is TRBJ1-1, the V gene TRBV6-5, with D possibly matching TRBD1 (6 bases). The germline CDR1 and CDR2 sequences are MNHEY and SVGAGI. V shed 4 bases and J shed 1 base, with 10 bases lying between them. The CDR3 sequence is 14 residues long.

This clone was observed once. The CDR3 sequence: CASSFSSGSYEQYF. The CDR3 nucleotides read TGCGCCAGCAGCTTTTCTAGCGGGAGCTACGAGCAGTACTTC. The rearrangement links TRBV5-1 to TRBJ2-7, with TRBD2 matching over 10 bases. The germline gives CDR1 SGHRS, CDR2 YFSETQ. This CDR3 spans 14 amino acids. Trimming took 2 bases from V and 3 from J; bases not matched to a gene: 2.

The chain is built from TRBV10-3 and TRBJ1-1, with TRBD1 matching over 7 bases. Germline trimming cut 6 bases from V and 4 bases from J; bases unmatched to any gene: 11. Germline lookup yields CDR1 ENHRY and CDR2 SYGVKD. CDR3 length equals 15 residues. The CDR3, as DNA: TGTGCCATCAGACCAGGGGGAAGAATGGGCACTGAAGCTTTCTTT. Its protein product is CAIRPGGRMGTEAFF.

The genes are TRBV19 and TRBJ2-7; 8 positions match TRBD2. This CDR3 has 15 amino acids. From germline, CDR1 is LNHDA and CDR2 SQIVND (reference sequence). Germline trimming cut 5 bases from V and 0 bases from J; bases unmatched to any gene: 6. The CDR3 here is CASSWFAGGSYEQYF. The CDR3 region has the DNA TGTGCCAGTAGTTGGTTCGCGGGAGGCTCCTACGAGCAGTACTTC.

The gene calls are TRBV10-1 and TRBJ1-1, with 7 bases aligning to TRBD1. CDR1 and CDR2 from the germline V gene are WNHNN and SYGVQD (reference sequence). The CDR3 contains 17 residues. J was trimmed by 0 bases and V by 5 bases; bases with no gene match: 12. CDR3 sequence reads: CASSRDSVTYMNTEAFF. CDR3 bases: TGCGCCAGCAGTCGGGACAGCGTAACCTACATGAACACTGAAGCTTTCTTT.

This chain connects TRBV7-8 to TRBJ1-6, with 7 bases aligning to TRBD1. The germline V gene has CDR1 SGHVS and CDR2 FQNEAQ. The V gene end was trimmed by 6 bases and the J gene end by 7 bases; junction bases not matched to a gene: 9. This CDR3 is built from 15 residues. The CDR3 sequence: CASRSDRVGNSPLHF. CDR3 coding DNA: TGTGCCAGCAGGTCAGACAGGGTGGGCAATTCACCCCTCCACTTT.

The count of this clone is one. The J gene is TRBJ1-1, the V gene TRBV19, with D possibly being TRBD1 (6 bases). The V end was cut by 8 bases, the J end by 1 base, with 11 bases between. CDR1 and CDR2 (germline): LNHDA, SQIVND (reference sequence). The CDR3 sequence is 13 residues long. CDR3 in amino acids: CASAYRENTEAFF. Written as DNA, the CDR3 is TGTGCCAGTGCTTACAGGGAGAACACTGAAGCTTTCTTT.

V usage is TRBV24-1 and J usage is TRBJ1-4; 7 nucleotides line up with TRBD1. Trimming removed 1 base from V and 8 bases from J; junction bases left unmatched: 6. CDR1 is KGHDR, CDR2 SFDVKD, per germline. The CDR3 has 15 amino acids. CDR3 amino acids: CATSDFRQGEEKLFF. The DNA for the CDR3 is TGTGCCACCAGTGATTTCAGACAGGGCGAGGAAAAACTGTTTTTT.